The 28 T cell receptor beta chains presented below share a single source sample, sequenced in a study of blood T cell repertoires in COVID-19. Only in-frame clones appear in the TCRdb table, and some are missing; sequencing was by immunoSEQ multiplex PCR. Here the sample spans over 200,000 clones, about nine tenths being singletons. The sequencing input was peripheral blood. The receptors originated from a woman aged 60-70 years with acute or convalescent COVID-19.

This chain connects TRBV6-2 or TRBV6-3 to TRBJ2-1; 10 nucleotides agree with TRBD2. J lost 0 bases, V lost 4 bases, and 18 bases had no gene match. The CDR3 is 21 residues long. In germline, CDR1 is MNHEY, CDR2 SVGEGT. The CDR3 sequence: CASSLGLAGAQGTGSYNEQFF. The CDR3 DNA sequence: TGTGCCAGCAGTTTAGGGCTAGCGGGAGCCCAAGGGACTGGCTCCTACAATGAGCAGTTCTTC.

The chain couples TRBV19 to TRBJ1-6; TRBD1 matches 8 bases. Looked up from germline, CDR1 is LNHDA and CDR2 is SQIVND (reference sequence). The J segment lost 9 bases and the V segment lost 7 bases, leaving 8 bases of the junction unmatched. The CDR3 totals 14 residues. The CDR3 loop is CASKSGQGISPLHF. The DNA for the CDR3 is TGTGCCAGTAAATCCGGACAGGGCATTTCACCCCTCCACTTT. Complete variable domain (other parts from reference TRBV19 and TRBJ1-6): DGGITQSPKYLFRKEGQNVTLSCEQNLNHDAMYWYRQDPGQGLRLIYYSQIVNDFQKGDIAEGYSVSREKKESFPLTVTSAQKNPTAFYLCASKSGQGISPLHFGNGTRLTVT.

This clone was observed once. The V and J genes are TRBV30 and TRBJ2-7; TRBD1 might be the D (5 bases). The CDR3 covers 14 residues. The germline V and J ends were trimmed by 4 bases and 6 bases, with 19 bases remaining between them. Per the germline V gene, CDR1 is GTSNPN and CDR2 is SVGIG (reference sequence). CDR3 coding DNA: TGTGCCTGGATGGTGGCAGGGATGCCCAGCGAGCAGTACTTC. Its protein is CAWMVAGMPSEQYF.

The rearrangement joins TRBV6-2 or TRBV6-3 to TRBJ2-3; the match to TRBD2 covers 9 bases. The CDR3 consists of 18 residues. The V gene end was trimmed by 6 bases and the J gene end by 3 bases; junction bases not matched to a gene: 16. CDR1 MNHEY and CDR2 SVGEGT come from the germline V gene. The CDR3 region is CASSPVLAGLFVTDTQYF. In DNA form, the CDR3 reads TGTGCCAGCAGCCCAGTTCTAGCGGGGCTGTTCGTAACAGATACGCAGTATTTT.

This chain links TRBV29-1 with TRBJ1-6; 11 bases align to TRBD1. CDR1 is SQVTM and CDR2 is ANQGSEA in the germline V gene. Losses at the gene ends were 8 bases for V and 2 bases for J; bases not matched to a gene: 8. The CDR3 loop spans 16 amino acids. CDR3 loop: CSPWDRGDPYNSPLHF. The CDR3 bases are TGCAGCCCCTGGGACAGGGGGGATCCCTATAATTCACCCCTCCACTTT.

Written as DNA, the CDR3 is TGTGCTAGTGGTTTGTTGGGGGGGCCCTCCTACGAGCAGTACTTC. It yields the protein CASGLLGGPSYEQYF. The J gene is TRBJ2-7, the V gene TRBV12-5; D possibly corresponds to TRBD2 (7 bases). This CDR3 has 15 residues. Trimming removed 2 bases at V and 0 bases at J, with 11 bases between. CDR1 is LGHNT, CDR2 FRNRAP, per germline. The full variable domain, completed using reference TRBV12-5 and TRBJ2-7, is DARVTQTPRHKVTEMGQEVTMRCQPILGHNTVFWYRQTMMQGLELLAYFRNRAPLDDSGMPKDRFSAEMPDATLATLKIQPSEPRDSAVYFCASGLLGGPSYEQYFGPGTRLTVT.

The chain employs TRBV7-9 and TRBJ2-2; 16 bases are shared with TRBD2. This CDR3 is 18 amino acids long. CDR1 is SEHNR and CDR2 is FQNEAQ in the germline V gene (reference sequence). With V trimmed by 4 bases and J by 6 bases, 8 bases remained unmatched. DNA for the CDR3: TGTGCCAGCAGCTCCTCGGGACTAGCGGGAGGGTTGGCCGGGGAGCTGTTTTTT. This gives the protein CASSSSGLAGGLAGELFF.

The chain is built from TRBV15 and TRBJ2-1, with 8 bases aligning to TRBD2. CDR3 length: 17 residues. The V gene end was trimmed by 5 bases and the J gene end by 3 bases; junction bases not matched to a gene: 12. The germline gives CDR1 LNHNV, CDR2 YYDKDF (reference sequence). DNA for the CDR3: TGTGCCACCAGCCCAAGGACCCACAGCGGGGGCTACAATGAGCAGTTCTTC. Its protein is CATSPRTHSGGYNEQFF.

The CDR3 bases are TGTGCCAGCAGCGTGGCGTCAGCGGGGAAGGTCGAGCAGTACTTC. Its translation is CASSVASAGKVEQYF. The rearrangement joins TRBV2 to TRBJ2-7; 7 bases match TRBD2. Germline lookup yields CDR1 SNHLY and CDR2 FYNNEI. V dropped 6 bases and J dropped 6; count of bases not matched to a gene: 14. The CDR3 spans 15 residues.

This clone appeared a few times. The rearrangement joins TRBV10-1 to TRBJ2-7; 7 nucleotides agree with TRBD1. Germline V lookup: CDR1 WNHNN, CDR2 SYGVQD (reference sequence). This CDR3 region has 13 residues. V was pared by 4 bases and J by 2 bases, with 2 bases of the junction left unmatched. This CDR3 is CASSVQGTYEQYF. For the CDR3, the DNA is TGCGCCAGCAGTGTACAGGGGACCTACGAGCAGTACTTC.

This clone turned up a few times. This chain joins TRBV5-8 and TRBJ1-6, with D uncertain. CDR1 and CDR2 from the germline V gene are SGHTS and YDEGEE. V was clipped by 1 base and J by 7 bases, with 15 bases between them. CDR3 length: 16 amino acids. The DNA of the CDR3 is TGTGCCAGCAGCTTGATTCCGGGAACGGGGAATTCACCCCTCCACTTT. Its translation is CASSLIPGTGNSPLHF.

The chain is built from TRBV2 and TRBJ1-3, with 7 nucleotides matching TRBD1. V lost 3 bases to trimming and J lost 0 bases; unmatched junction nucleotides: 11. This CDR3 comprises 18 residues. Germline values: CDR1 SNHLY, CDR2 FYNNEI. CDR3 DNA: TGTGCCAGCAGTGAGAGGACAGGCTTATACGGCTCTGGAAACACCATATATTTT. Amino acids: CASSERTGLYGSGNTIYF.

The rearrangement joins TRBV30 to TRBJ1-2; D remains ambiguous. V lost 4 bases to trimming and J lost 0 bases, with 9 bases between them. The length of the CDR3 is 13 residues. CDR1 GTSNPN and CDR2 SVGIG come from the germline V gene (reference sequence). The CDR3 nucleotides read TGTGCCTGGACCGCGACACCTAACTATGGCTACACCTTC. The encoded protein is CAWTATPNYGYTF.

This chain connects TRBV18 to TRBJ1-5, with D maybe TRBD1 (6 bases). The V end was cut by 3 bases, the J end by 8 bases, with 11 bases between. The CDR3 is 13 amino acids. The V gene's germline CDR1 is KGHSH and CDR2 LQKENI. Here the CDR3 DNA reads TGTGCCAGCTCACCGGGACACCCTGAGCCCCAGCATTTT. As protein: CASSPGHPEPQHF.

The chain links TRBV7-3 to TRBJ1-6; no definite D call. V was trimmed by 5 bases and J by 2 bases, leaving 4 bases between them. The CDR3 extends over 13 amino acids. The germline gives CDR1 SGHTA, CDR2 FQGTGA. The CDR3 region is CASSTAYNSPLHF. In nucleotides, the CDR3 is TGTGCCAGCAGCACGGCCTATAATTCACCCCTCCACTTT.

The gene calls are TRBV6-5 and TRBJ2-5; the D is unclear. Germline loops: CDR1 MNHEY, CDR2 SVGAGI. The V gene lost 8 bases and the J gene lost 4 bases, with 11 bases spanning the gap. This CDR3 region has 12 residues. CDR3 loop: CASGPAGETQYF. The CDR3, as DNA: TGTGCCAGCGGGCCTGCTGGAGAGACCCAGTACTTC.

The CDR3 region has the DNA TGTGCCAGCAGCTTAGTTCGGGTGGGCGGGGATAATGAGCAGTTCTTC. It is translated as CASSLVRVGGDNEQFF. The chain couples TRBV11-2 to TRBJ2-1, with D tentatively TRBD2 (6 bases). Germline V gene data show CDR1 as SGHAT and CDR2 as FQNNGV. Trimming pared 1 base from V and 7 bases from J, leaving 17 bases between. This CDR3 spans 16 amino acids.

This chain connects TRBV9 to TRBJ1-4; D unclear. CDR1 SGDLS and CDR2 YYNGEE come from the germline V gene. CDR3 size: 14 residues. The V end lost 3 bases, the J end lost 0 bases, and 6 bases lay between the germline ends. The CDR3 reads CASSDSSTNEKLFF. DNA of the CDR3: TGTGCCAGCAGCGACAGTTCAACTAATGAAAAACTGTTTTTT.

The rearrangement links TRBV5-1 to TRBJ1-3, with D perhaps TRBD1 (5 bases). CDR1 and CDR2 (germline): SGHRS, YFSETQ. This CDR3 contains 15 residues. V was shortened by 4 bases and J by 0 bases, with 11 bases between the two germline ends. The CDR3 region is CASSRDGGSGNTIYF. The CDR3 region has the DNA TGCGCCAGCAGCCGCGACGGGGGCTCTGGAAACACCATATATTTT.

This clone was picked up a small number of times. V usage is TRBV3-1 (or the pseudogene TRBV3-2) and J usage is TRBJ1-1; 8 bases fit TRBD1. V shed 0 bases and J 11 bases; nucleotides not matched to a gene: 5. The CDR3 runs to 13 residues. The germline V gene has CDR1 LGHDT and CDR2 YNNKEL (reference sequence). In nucleotides, the CDR3 is TGTGCCAGCAGCCAAGACATCAGGGGGCTTGCTTTCTTT. Amino acid sequence: CASSQDIRGLAFF.

The CDR3 region is CASSQASGRHNEQFF. The CDR3 region has the DNA TGTGCCAGCAGCCAAGCCAGCGGGAGGCACAATGAGCAGTTCTTC. The chain joins TRBV3-1 (or the pseudogene TRBV3-2) to TRBJ2-1; 9 bases agree with TRBD2. The CDR3 contains 15 residues. J was trimmed by 5 bases and V by 1 base; bases with no gene match: 3. Germline assignment: CDR1 LGHDT and CDR2 YNNKEL (reference sequence).

DNA of the CDR3: TGCGCCAGCAGTGAGTCCAGGGACAGTTCAATCCAGTACTTC. Translating it yields CASSESRDSSIQYF. The genes are TRBV10-1 and TRBJ2-7; 7 bases map to TRBD1. The CDR3 is made up of 14 amino acids. Trimming removed 0 bases from V and 10 bases from J; junction bases left unmatched: 9. Germline values: CDR1 WNHNN, CDR2 SYGVQD (reference sequence).

This chain connects TRBV24-1 to TRBJ1-1, with a possible D match to TRBD1 (6 bases). The CDR3 has 15 residues. Trimming removed 2 bases from V and 3 bases from J, with 12 bases in between. Germline values: CDR1 KGHDR, CDR2 SFDVKD. The DNA of the CDR3 is TGTGCCACCAGTGATTCCCGACAGGTCCACACTGAAGCTTTCTTT. It yields the protein CATSDSRQVHTEAFF.

The CDR3: CATSDPGQGSYNEQFF. For the CDR3, the DNA is TGTGCCACCAGTGACCCCGGACAGGGCTCCTACAATGAGCAGTTCTTC. This sequence joins TRBV24-1 and TRBJ2-1; TRBD1 agrees at 8 bases. Per the germline V gene, CDR1 is KGHDR and CDR2 is SFDVKD. The CDR3 totals 16 residues. V was pared by 4 bases and J by 0 bases, with 4 bases of the junction left unmatched.

The gene calls are TRBV30 and TRBJ1-2; 9 bases agree with TRBD1. Germline V lookup: CDR1 GTSNPN, CDR2 SVGIG (reference sequence). The length of the CDR3 is 15 residues. V gave up 2 bases and J gave up 4 bases; unmatched junction bases: 8. CDR3 sequence: CAWSLGTGKSYGYTF. The CDR3 bases are TGTGCCTGGAGTCTGGGGACAGGGAAGAGCTATGGCTACACCTTC.

The J gene is TRBJ2-5, the V gene TRBV5-1; D is ambiguous. From germline, CDR1 is SGHRS and CDR2 YFSETQ. There are 15 residues in the CDR3. Trimming shortened V by 0 bases and J by 5 bases, and 14 bases separated the two germline ends. CDR3 DNA: TGCGCCAGCAGCTTGGTGGCAGGCCCCATGGAGACCCAGTACTTC. Translating gives CASSLVAGPMETQYF.

V gene TRBV7-7 combines with J gene TRBJ2-3; TRBD2 matches at 11 bases. This CDR3 contains 15 residues. V trimming: 1 base; J trimming: 4 bases; junction bases outside the gene matches: 1. CDR1 SSHAT and CDR2 FNYEAQ come from the germline V gene (reference sequence). CDR3 sequence reads: CASSLVAGGADTQYF. CDR3 DNA sequence: TGTGCCAGCAGCTTAGTAGCGGGAGGGGCAGATACGCAGTATTTT. The full variable domain, rest sourced from reference TRBV7-7 and TRBJ2-3, is GAGVSQSPRYKVTKRGQDVTLRCDPISSHATLYWYQQALGQGPEFLTYFNYEAQPDKSGLPSDRFSAERPEGSISTLTIQRTEQRDSAMYRCASSLVAGGADTQYFGPGTRLTVL.

This clone has just a few counts. J is TRBJ1-1 and V is TRBV25-1, with a possible D match to TRBD1 (6 bases). CDR3 length equals 13 residues. Trimming removed 5 bases at V and 1 base at J, with 8 bases between. Germline CDR1 reads MGHDK; CDR2 reads SYGVNS. The CDR3, as DNA: TGTGCCAGCAGTCGGACAGAGAACACTGAAGCTTTCTTT. Translation gives CASSRTENTEAFF. Supplemented by reference TRBV25-1 and TRBJ1-1, the full variable domain reads EADIYQTPRYLVIGTGKKITLECSQTMGHDKMYWYQQDPGMELHLIHYSYGVNSTEKGDLSSESTVSRIRTEHFPLTLESARPSHTSQYLCASSRTENTEAFFGQGTRLTVV.